The clone carrying this T cell receptor beta chain was seen only a few times. This record belongs to a study of T cells after yellow fever vaccination. Study overall: SMART-Seq v4 Ultra Low Input served to prepare low-cell-number fractions.

The study's findings and limits: At 96% for CD4 and almost 90% for CD8, most primary-vaccination clones showed up again after the booster.

One entry per CDR3 protein, called by TCRdb with MiXCR from the 5' RACE reads. This table holds more than 45,000 distinct CDR3 sequences, around 5.4% found once. V shed 7 bases and J 3 bases; nucleotides not matched to a gene: 8. The CDR3 is made up of 14 amino acids. CDR1 MNHEY and CDR2 SVGAGI come from the germline V gene. The material was PBMCs, either bulk or a sorted T-cell subset (CD4+, CD8+, memory, or dextramer-sorted; not recorded which), obtained on the day of the yellow fever booster vaccination. This receptor was identified in a man aged 18 to 30 who received the YFV17D yellow fever vaccine. The chain recombines TRBV6-5 with TRBJ2-5, with 7 bases identical to TRBD1. The CDR3 DNA reads TGTGCCAGCACCCTCCCCGGGACAGAAGAGACCCAGTACTTC. This translates into CASTLPGTEETQYF.